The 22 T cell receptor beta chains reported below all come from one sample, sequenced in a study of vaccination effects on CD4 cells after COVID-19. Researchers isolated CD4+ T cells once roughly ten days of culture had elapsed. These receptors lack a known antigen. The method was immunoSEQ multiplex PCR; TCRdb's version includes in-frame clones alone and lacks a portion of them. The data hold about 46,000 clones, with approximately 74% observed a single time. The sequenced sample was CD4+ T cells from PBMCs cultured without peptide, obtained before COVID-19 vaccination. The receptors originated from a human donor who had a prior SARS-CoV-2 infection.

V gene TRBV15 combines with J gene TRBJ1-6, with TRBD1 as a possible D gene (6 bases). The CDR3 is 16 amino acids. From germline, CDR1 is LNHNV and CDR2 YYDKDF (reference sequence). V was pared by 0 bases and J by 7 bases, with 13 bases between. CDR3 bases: TGTGCCACCAGCAGAGATAAGGCAGGGACAAATTCACCCCTCCACTTT. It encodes CATSRDKAGTNSPLHF.

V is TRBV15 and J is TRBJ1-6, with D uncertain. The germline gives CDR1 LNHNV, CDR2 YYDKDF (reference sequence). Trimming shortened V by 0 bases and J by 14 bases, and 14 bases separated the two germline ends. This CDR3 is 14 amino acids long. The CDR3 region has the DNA TGTGCCACCAGCAGAGATATATCGGTTGTATCCCTCCACTTT. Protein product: CATSRDISVVSLHF.

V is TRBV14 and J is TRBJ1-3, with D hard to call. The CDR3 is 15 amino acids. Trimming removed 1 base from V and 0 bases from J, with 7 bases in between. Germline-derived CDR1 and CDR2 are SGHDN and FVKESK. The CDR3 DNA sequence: TGTGCCAGCAGCCAAGCTACCTACTCTGGAAACACCATATATTTT. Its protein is CASSQATYSGNTIYF. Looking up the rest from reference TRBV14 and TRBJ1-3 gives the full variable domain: EAGVTQFPSHSVIEKGQTVTLRCDPISGHDNLYWYRRVMGKEIKFLLHFVKESKQDESGMPNNRFLAERTGGTYSTLKVQPAELEDSGVYFCASSQATYSGNTIYFGEGSWLTVV.

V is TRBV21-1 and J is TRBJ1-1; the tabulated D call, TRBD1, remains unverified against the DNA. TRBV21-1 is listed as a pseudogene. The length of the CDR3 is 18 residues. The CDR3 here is CASSKVLGVGGSDTEAFF. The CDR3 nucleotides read TGTGCCAGCAGCAAAGTTTTGGGGGTTGGGGGCTCTGACACTGAAGCTTTCTTT.

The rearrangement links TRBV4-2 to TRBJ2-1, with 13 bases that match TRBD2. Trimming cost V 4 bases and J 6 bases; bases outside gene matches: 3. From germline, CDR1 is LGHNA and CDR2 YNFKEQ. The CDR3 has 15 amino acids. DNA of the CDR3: TGTGCCAGCAGCCTGGGACTAGCGGGACCCAATGAGCAGTTCTTC. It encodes CASSLGLAGPNEQFF.

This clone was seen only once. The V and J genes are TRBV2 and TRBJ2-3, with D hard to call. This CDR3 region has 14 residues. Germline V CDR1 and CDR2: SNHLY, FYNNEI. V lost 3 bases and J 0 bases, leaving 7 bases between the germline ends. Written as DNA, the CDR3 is TGTGCCAGCAGTGATTCATCTAGCACAGATACGCAGTATTTT. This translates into CASSDSSSTDTQYF.

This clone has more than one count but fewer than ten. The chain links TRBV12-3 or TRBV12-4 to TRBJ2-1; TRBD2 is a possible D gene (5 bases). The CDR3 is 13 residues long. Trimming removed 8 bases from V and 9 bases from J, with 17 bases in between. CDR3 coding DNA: TGTGCCAGCCGAAGTCGGGGAGTCACTGAGCAGTTCTTC. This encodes CASRSRGVTEQFF.

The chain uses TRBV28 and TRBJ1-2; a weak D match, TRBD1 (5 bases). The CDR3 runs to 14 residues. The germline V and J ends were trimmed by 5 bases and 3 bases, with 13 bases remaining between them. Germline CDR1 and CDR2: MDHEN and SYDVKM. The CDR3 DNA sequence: TGTGCCAGCAGTGTCGGGGGAGGAGACTATGGCTACACCTTC. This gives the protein CASSVGGGDYGYTF.

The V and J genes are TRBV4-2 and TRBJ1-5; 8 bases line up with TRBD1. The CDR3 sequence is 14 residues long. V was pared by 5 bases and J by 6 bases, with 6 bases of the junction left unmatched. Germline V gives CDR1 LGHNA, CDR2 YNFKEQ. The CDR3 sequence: CASSLDRDPQPQHF. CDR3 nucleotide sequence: TGTGCCAGCAGCTTGGACAGGGATCCTCAGCCCCAGCATTTT.

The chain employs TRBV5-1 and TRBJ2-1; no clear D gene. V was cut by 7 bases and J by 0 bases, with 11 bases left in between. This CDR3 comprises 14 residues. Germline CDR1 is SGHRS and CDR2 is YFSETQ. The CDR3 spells CASRFPGSYNEQFF. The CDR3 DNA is TGCGCCAGCCGATTCCCGGGCTCCTACAATGAGCAGTTCTTC.

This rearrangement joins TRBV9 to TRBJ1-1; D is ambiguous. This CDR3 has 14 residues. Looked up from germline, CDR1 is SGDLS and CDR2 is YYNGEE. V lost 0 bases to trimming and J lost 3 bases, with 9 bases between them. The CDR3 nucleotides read TGTGCCAGCAGCGTAGGCGGATCGGACACTGAAGCTTTCTTT. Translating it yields CASSVGGSDTEAFF.

In nucleotides, the CDR3 is TGTGCCAGCACCCCTACAGGGAGAGTTATCTACGAGCAGTACTTC. It is translated as CASTPTGRVIYEQYF. The rearrangement uses TRBV27 and TRBJ2-7; D may be TRBD1 (6 bases). The V end lost 7 bases, the J end lost 3 bases, and 19 bases lay between the germline ends. There are 15 residues in the CDR3. CDR1 and CDR2 (germline): MNHEY, SMNVEV (reference sequence).

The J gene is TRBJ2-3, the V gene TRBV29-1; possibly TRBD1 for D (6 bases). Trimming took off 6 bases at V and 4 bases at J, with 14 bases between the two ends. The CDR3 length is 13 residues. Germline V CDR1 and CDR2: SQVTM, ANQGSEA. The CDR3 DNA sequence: TGCAGCGTAGACAGGAGAGGCGCAGATACGCAGTATTTT. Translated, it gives CSVDRRGADTQYF.

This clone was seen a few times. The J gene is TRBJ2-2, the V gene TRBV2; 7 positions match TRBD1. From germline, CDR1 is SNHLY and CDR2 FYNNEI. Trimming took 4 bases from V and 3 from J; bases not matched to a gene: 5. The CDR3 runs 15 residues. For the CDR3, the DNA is TGTGCCAGCAGTGTCAGCCAGGGGGACACCGGGGAGCTGTTTTTT. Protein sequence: CASSVSQGDTGELFF.

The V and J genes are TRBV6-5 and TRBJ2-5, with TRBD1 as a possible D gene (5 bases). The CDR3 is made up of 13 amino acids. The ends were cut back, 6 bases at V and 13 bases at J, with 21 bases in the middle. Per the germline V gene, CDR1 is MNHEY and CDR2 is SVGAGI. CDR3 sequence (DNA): TGTGCCAGCAGGACAAGCAGGGCTGGAGACCCGTACTTC. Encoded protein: CASRTSRAGDPYF.

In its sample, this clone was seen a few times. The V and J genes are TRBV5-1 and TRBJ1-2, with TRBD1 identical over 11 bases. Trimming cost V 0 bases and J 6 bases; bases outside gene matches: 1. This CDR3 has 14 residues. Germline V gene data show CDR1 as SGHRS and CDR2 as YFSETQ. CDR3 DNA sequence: TGCGCCAGCAGCTTGGAGGGACAGGGGGATGGCTACACCTTC. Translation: CASSLEGQGDGYTF.

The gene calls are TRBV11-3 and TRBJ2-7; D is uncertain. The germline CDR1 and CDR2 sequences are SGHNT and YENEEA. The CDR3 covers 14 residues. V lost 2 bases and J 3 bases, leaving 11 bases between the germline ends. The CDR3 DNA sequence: TGTGCCAGCAGCTTAAGCCAGGAATACTACGAGCAGTACTTC. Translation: CASSLSQEYYEQYF.

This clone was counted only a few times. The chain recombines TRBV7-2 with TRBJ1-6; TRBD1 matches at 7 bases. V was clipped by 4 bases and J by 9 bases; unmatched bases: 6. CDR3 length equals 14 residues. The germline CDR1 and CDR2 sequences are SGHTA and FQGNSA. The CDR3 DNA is TGTGCCAGCAGCTCTCGACAGGGCCCTTCACCCCTCCACTTT. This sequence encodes CASSSRQGPSPLHF.

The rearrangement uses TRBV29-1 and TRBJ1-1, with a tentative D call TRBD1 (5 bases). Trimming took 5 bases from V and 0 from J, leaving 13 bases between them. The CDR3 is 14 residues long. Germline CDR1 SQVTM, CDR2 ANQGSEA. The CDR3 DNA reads TGCAGCGTTAGCCGGAGGGGTTTGAACACTGAAGCTTTCTTT. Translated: CSVSRRGLNTEAFF.

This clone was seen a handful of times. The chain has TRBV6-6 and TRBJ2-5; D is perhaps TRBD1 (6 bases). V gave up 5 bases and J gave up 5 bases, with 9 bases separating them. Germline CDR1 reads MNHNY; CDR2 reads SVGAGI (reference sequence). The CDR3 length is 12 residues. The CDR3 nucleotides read TGTGCCAGCAGTCCAGGGGAGGAGACCCAGTACTTC. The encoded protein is CASSPGEETQYF.

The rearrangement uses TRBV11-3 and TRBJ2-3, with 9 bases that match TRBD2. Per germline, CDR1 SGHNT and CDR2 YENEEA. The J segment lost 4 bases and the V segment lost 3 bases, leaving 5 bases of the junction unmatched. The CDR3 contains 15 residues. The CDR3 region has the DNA TGTGCCAGCAGCTTGGGCGGGGGGGCATCAGATACGCAGTATTTT. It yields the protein CASSLGGGASDTQYF.

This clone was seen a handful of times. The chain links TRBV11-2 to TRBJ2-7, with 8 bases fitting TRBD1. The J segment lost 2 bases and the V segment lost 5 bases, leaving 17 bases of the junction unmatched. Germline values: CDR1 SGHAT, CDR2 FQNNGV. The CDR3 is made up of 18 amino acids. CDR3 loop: CASSPVNRDRSRPYEQYF. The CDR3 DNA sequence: TGTGCCAGCAGCCCCGTCAACCGGGACAGGTCTAGGCCCTACGAGCAGTACTTC.